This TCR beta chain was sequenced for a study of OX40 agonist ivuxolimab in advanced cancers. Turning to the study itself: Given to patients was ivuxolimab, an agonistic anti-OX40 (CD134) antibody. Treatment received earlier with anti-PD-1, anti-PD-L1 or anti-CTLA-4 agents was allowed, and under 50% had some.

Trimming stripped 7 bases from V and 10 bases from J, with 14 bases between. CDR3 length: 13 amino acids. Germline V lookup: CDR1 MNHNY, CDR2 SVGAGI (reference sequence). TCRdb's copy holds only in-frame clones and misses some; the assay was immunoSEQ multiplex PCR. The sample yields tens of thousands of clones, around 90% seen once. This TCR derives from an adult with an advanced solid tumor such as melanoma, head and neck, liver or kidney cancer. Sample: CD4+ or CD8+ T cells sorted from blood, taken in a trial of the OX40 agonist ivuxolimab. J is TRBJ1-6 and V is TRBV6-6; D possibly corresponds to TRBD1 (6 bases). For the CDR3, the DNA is TGTGCCAGCATCACAGGGTGGTGGTCACCCCTCCACTTT. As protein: CASITGWWSPLHF.